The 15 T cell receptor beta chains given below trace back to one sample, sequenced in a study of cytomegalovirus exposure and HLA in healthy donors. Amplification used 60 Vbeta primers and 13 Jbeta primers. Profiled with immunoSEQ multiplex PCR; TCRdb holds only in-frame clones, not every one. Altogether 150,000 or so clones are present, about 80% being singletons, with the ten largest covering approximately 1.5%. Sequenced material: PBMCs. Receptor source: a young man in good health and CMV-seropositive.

This CDR3 reads CASSKILRVPEAFF. DNA of the CDR3: TGTGCCAGCAGCAAAATACTCCGGGTTCCTGAAGCTTTCTTT. The V and J genes are TRBV21-1 and TRBJ1-1. TRBV21-1 is annotated as a pseudogene. The CDR3 runs 14 residues.

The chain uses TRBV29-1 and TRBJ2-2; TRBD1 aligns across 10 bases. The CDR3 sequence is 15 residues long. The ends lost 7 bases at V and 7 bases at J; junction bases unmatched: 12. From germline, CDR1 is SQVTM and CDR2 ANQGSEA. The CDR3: CSARPGQGDNGELFF. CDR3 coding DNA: TGCAGCGCACGCCCTGGACAGGGGGATAACGGGGAGCTGTTTTTT.

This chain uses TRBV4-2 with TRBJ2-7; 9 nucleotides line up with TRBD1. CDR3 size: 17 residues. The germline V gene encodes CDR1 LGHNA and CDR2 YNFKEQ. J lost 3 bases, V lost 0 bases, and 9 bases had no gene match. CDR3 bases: TGTGCCAGCAGCCAAGAGGGGACAGGGAAAGGGAGCTACGAGCAGTACTTC. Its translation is CASSQEGTGKGSYEQYF.

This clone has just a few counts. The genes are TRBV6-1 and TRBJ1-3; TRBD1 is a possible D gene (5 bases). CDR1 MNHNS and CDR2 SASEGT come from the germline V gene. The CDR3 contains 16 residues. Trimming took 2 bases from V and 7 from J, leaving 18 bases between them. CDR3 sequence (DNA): TGTGCCAGCAGTGAATTCCCCACAGGTTCTCGGAACACCATATATTTT. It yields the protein CASSEFPTGSRNTIYF.

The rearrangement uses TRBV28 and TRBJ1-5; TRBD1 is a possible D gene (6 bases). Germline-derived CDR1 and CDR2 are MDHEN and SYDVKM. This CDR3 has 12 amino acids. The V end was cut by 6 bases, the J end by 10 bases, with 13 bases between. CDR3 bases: TGTGCCAGCAGGGGGGGGCATCTTCCCCAGCATTTT. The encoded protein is CASRGGHLPQHF. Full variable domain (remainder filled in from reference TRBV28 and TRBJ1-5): DVKVTQSSRYLVKRTGEKVFLECVQDMDHENMFWYRQDPGLGLRLIYFSYDVKMKEKGDIPEGYSVSREKKERFSLILESASTNQTSMYLCASRGGHLPQHFGDGTRLSIL.

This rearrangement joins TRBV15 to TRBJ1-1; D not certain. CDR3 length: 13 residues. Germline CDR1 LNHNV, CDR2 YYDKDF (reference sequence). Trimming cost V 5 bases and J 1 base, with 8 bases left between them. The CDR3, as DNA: TGTGCCACCAGCGGTACAGCGAACACTGAAGCTTTCTTT. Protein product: CATSGTANTEAFF.

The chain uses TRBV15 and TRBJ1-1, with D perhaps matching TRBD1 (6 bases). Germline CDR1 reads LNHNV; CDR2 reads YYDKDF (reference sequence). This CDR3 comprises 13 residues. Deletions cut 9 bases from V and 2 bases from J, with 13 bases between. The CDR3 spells CATSPTGNTEAFF. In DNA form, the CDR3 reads TGTGCCACATCACCGACAGGCAACACTGAAGCTTTCTTT.

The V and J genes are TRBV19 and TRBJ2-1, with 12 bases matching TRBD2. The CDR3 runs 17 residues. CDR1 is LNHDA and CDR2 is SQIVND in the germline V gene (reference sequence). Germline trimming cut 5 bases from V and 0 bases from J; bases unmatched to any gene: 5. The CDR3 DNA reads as TGTGCCAGTAGTGGGACTAGCGGGCCCAGCTCCTACAATGAGCAGTTCTTC. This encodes CASSGTSGPSSYNEQFF.

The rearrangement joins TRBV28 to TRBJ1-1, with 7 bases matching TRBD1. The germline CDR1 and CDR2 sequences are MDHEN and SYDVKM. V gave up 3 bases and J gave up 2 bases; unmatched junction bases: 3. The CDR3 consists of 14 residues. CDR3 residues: CASSLRGPNTEAFF. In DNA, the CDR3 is TGTGCCAGCAGTTTGAGGGGGCCTAACACTGAAGCTTTCTTT.

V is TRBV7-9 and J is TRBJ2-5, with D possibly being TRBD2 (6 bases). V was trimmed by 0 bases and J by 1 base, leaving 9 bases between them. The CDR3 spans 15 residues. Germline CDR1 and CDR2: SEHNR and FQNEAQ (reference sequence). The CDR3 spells CASSLARDFQETQYF. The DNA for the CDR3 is TGTGCCAGCAGCTTAGCTCGGGACTTCCAAGAGACCCAGTACTTC.

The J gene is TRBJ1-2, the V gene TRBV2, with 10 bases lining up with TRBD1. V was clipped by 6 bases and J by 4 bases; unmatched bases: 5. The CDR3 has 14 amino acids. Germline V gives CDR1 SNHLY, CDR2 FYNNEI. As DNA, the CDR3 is TGTGCCAGCAGGCCGGGACAGGGGTTCTATGGCTACACCTTC. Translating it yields CASRPGQGFYGYTF.

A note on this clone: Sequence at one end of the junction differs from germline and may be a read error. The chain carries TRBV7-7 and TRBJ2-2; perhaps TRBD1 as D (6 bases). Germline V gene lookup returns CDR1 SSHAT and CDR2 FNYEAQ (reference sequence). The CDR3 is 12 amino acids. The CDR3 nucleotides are TGTGCTAGCAACAGGGTAACCGGGGAGCTGTTTTTT. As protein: CASNRVTGELFF.

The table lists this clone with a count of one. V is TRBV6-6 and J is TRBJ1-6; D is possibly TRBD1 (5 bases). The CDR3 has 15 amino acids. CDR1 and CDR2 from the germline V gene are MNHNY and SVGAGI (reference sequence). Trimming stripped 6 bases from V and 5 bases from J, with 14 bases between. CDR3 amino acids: CASSPRKGNNSPLHF. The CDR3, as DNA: TGTGCCAGCAGCCCAAGGAAGGGGAATAATTCACCCCTCCACTTT.

The CDR3 DNA reads as TGTGCCAGCAGCTTAGGGACACGCTTCTTC. Its translation: CASSLGTRFF. The rearrangement joins TRBV7-9 to TRBJ2-1; D is possibly TRBD1 (5 bases). The germline V gene encodes CDR1 SEHNR and CDR2 FQNEAQ (reference sequence). The V and J ends lost 1 base and 16 bases respectively, with 8 bases between them. The CDR3 has 10 residues. The full variable domain, in which reference TRBV7-9 and TRBJ2-1 provide the parts outside the CDR3, is DTGVSQNPRHKITKRGQNVTFRCDPISEHNRLYWYRQTLGQGPEFLTYFQNEAQLEKSRLLSDRFSAERPKGSFSTLEIQRTEQGDSAMYLCASSLGTRFFGPGTRLTVL.

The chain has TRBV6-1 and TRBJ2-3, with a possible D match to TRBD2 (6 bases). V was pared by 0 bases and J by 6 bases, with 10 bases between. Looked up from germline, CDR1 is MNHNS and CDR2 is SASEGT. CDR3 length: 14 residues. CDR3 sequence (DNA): TGTGCCAGCAGTGAAGCGACTAGTTTGGATACGCAGTATTTT. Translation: CASSEATSLDTQYF.